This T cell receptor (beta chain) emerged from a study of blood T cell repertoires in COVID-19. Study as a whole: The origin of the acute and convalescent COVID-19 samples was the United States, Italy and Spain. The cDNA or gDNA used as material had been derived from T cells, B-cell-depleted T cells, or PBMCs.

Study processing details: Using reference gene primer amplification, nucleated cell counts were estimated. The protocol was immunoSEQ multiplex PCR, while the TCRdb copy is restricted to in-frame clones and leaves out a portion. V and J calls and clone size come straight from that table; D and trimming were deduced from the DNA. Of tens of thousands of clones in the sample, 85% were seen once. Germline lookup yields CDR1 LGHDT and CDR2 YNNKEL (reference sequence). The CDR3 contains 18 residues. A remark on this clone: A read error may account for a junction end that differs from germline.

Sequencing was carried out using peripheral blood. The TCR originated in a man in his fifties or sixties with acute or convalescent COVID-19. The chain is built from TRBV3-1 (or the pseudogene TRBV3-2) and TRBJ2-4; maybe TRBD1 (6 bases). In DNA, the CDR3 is TGTGCCAGCAGTCAAGGGCTTGGGGGCGACCTAGCCAAAAACATTCAGTACTTC. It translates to CASSQGLGGDLAKNIQYF.